The T cell receptor (beta chain) described here comes from a study of T cells in tumors after PD-1 blockade. This clone was detected once. Germline CDR1 and CDR2: SEHNR and FQNEAQ (reference sequence). This CDR3 has 14 amino acids. Trimming cost V 5 bases and J 2 bases, with 12 bases left between them. Generated by immunoSEQ multiplex PCR, the TCRdb table keeps only in-frame clones and is missing some. Among roughly 47,000 clones listed, 60% to 80% were seen once. The V gene is TRBV7-9, the J gene TRBJ1-1; no clear D gene. The sequencing used PBMCs, collected before anti-PD-1 treatment. The clonotype comes from a human donor with basal cell carcinoma. CDR3 sequence reads: CASSRTSVNTEAFF. CDR3 DNA sequence: TGTGCCAGCAGCCGGACCTCGGTAAACACTGAAGCTTTCTTT. Together with reference TRBV7-9 and TRBJ1-1, the CDR3 gives the full variable domain: DTGVSQNPRHKITKRGQNVTFRCDPISEHNRLYWYRQTLGQGPEFLTYFQNEAQLEKSRLLSDRFSAERPKGSFSTLEIQRTEQGDSAMYLCASSRTSVNTEAFFGQGTRLTVV.